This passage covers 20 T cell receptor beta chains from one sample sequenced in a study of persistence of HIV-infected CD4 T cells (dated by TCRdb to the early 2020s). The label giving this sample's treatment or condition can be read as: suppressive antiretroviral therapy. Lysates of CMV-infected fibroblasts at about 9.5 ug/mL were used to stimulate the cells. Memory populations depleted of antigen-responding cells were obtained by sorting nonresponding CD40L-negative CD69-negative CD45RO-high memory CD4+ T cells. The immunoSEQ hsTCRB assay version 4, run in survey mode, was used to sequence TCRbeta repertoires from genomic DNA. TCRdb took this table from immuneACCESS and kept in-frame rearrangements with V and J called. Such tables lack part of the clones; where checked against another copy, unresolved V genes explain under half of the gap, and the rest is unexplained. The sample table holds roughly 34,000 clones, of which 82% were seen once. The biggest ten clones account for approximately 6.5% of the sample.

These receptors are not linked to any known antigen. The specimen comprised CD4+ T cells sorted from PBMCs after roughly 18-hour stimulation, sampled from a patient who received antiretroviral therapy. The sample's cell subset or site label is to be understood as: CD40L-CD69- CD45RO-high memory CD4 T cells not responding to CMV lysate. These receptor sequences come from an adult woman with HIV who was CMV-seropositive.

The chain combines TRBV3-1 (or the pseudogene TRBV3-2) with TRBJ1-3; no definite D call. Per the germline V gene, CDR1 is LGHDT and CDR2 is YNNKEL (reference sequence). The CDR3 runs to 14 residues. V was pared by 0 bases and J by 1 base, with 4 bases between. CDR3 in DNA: TGTGCCAGCAGCCAAGACAGTTCTGGAAACACCATATATTTT. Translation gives CASSQDSSGNTIYF.

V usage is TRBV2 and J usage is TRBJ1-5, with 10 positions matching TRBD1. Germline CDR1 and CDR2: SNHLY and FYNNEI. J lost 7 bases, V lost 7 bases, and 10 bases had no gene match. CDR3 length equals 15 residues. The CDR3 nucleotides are TGTGCCAGCACCTCTTTAGGACAGGGGGAGCAGCCCCAGCATTTT. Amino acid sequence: CASTSLGQGEQPQHF.

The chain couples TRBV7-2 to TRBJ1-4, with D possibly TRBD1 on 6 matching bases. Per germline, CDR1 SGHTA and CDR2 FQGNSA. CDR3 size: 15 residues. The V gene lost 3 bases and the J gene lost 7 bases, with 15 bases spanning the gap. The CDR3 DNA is TGTGCCAGCAGCTTGGGGGCCCGCGGTGGTGAAAAACTGTTTTTT. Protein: CASSLGARGGEKLFF.

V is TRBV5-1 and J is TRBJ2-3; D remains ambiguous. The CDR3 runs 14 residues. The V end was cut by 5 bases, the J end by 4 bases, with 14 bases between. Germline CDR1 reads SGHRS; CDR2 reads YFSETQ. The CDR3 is CASRIIGQSDTQYF. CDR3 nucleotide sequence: TGCGCCAGCAGGATAATAGGGCAGTCAGATACGCAGTATTTT.

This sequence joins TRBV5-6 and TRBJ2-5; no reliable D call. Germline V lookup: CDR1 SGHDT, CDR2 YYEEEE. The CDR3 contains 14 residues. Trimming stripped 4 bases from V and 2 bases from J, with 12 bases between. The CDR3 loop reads CASSAAEIQETQYF. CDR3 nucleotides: TGTGCCAGCAGCGCTGCCGAAATTCAAGAGACCCAGTACTTC.

The CDR3 DNA reads TGTGCCAGCAGCCCGGAGGGAGGGCTAGTGGGTGATACGCAGTATTTT. Protein product: CASSPEGGLVGDTQYF. The V gene is TRBV11-3, the J gene TRBJ2-3; TRBD2 aligns across 7 bases. Unmatched junction bases numbered 14, after V lost 5 bases and J lost 6 bases. This CDR3 spans 16 amino acids. Germline V gives CDR1 SGHNT, CDR2 YENEEA.

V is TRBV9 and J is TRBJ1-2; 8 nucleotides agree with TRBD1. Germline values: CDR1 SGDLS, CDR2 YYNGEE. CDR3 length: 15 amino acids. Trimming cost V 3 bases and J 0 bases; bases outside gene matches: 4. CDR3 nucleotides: TGTGCCAGCAGCGAGGGGACAGGCGCTAACTATGGCTACACCTTC. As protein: CASSEGTGANYGYTF.

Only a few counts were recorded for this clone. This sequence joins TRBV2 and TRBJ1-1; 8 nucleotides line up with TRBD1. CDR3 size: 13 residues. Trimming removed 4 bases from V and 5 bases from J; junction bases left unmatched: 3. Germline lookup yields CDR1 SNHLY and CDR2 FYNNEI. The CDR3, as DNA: TGTGCCAGCAGTGGGACAGGGTGGACTGAAGCTTTCTTT. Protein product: CASSGTGWTEAFF.

The CDR3 reads CASSFSTAGAYGYTF. DNA of the CDR3: TGTGCCAGCAGTTTTTCCACGGCAGGGGCCTATGGCTACACCTTC. This chain joins TRBV28 and TRBJ1-2; D might be TRBD1 (6 bases). Looked up from germline, CDR1 is MDHEN and CDR2 is SYDVKM. Trimming took 3 bases from V and 4 from J, leaving 15 bases between them. CDR3 length: 15 amino acids.

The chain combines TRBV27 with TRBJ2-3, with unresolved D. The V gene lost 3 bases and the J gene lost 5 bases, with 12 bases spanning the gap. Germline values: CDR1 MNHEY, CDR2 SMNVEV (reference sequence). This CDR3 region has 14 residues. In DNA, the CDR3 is TGTGCCAGCAGTTTCGGTTCCAGAAGAGATACGCAGTATTTT. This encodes CASSFGSRRDTQYF.

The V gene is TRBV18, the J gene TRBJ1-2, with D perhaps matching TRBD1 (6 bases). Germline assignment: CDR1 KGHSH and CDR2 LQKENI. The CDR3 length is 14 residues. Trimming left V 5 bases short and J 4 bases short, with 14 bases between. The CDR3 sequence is CASSKQGVLYGYTF. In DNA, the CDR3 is TGTGCCAGCTCAAAACAGGGTGTCCTCTATGGCTACACCTTC.

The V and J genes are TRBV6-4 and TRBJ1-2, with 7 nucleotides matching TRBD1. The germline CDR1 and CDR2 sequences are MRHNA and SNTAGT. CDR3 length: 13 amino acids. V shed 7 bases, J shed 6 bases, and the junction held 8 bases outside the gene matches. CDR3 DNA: TGTGCCAGCAAGGGACAGCGGCACGATGGCTACACCTTC. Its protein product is CASKGQRHDGYTF.

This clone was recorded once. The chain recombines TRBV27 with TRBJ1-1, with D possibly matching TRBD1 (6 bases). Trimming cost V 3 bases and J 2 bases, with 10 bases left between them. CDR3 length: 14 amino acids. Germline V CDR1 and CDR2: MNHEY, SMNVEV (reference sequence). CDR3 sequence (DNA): TGTGCCAGCAGTTTGGACAGAATAAACACTGAAGCTTTCTTT. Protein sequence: CASSLDRINTEAFF.

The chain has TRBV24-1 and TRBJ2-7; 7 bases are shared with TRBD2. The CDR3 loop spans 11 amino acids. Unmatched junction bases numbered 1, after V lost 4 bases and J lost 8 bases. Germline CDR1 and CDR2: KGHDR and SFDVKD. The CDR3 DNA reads TGTGCCACCAGTGAGCGGGGGAAGCAGTACTTC. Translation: CATSERGKQYF.

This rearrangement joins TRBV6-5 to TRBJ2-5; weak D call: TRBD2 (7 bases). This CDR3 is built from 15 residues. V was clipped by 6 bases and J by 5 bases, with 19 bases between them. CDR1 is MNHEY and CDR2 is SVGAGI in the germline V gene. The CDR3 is CASRGGPSALETQYF. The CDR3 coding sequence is TGTGCCAGCAGGGGGGGGCCTTCTGCGTTGGAGACCCAGTACTTC.

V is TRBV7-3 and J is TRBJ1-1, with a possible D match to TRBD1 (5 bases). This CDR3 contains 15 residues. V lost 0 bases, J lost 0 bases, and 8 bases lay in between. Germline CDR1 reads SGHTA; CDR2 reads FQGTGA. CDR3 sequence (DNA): TGTGCCAGCAGCTTAACGGGACTTATGAACACTGAAGCTTTCTTT. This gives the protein CASSLTGLMNTEAFF.

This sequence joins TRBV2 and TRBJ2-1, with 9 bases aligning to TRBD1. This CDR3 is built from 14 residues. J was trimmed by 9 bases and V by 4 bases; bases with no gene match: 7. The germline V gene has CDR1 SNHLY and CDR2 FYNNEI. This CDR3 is CASSVQGARGEQFF. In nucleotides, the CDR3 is TGTGCCAGCAGTGTACAGGGGGCGCGGGGTGAGCAGTTCTTC. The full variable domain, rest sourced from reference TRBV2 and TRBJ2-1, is EPEVTQTPSHQVTQMGQEVILRCVPISNHLYFYWYRQILGQKVEFLVSFYNNEISEKSEIFDDQFSVERPDGSNFTLKIRSTKLEDSAMYFCASSVQGARGEQFFGPGTRLTVL.

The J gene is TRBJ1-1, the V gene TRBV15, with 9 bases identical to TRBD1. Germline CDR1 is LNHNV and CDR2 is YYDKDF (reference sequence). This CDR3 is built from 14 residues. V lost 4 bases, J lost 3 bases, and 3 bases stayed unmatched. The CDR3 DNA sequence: TGTGCCACCAGCACAGACAGGGGGGACACTGAAGCTTTCTTT. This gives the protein CATSTDRGDTEAFF. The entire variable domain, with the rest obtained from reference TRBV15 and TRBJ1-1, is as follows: DAMVIQNPRYQVTQFGKPVTLSCSQTLNHNVMYWYQQKSSQAPKLLFHYYDKDFNNEADTPDNFQSRRPNTSFCFLDIRSPGLGDTAMYLCATSTDRGDTEAFFGQGTRLTVV.

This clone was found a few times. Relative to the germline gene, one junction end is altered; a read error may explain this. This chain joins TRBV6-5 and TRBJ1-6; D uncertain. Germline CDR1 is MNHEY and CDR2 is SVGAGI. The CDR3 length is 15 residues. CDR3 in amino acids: CASRPRHISNSPLHF. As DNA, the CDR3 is TGTGCCAGCAGGCCTCGGCATATCAGTAATTCGCCCCTCCACTTT.

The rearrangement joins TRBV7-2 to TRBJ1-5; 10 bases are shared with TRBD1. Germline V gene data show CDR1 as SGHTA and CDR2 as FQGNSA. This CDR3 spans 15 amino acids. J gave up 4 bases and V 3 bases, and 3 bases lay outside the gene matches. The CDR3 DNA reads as TGTGCCAGCAGCTTCGACAGGGGGCGGAATCAGCCCCAGCATTTT. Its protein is CASSFDRGRNQPQHF.